What follows is one TCR beta chain and its context. This sample is drawn from a study of control samples from healthy donors and cancer patients. Repertoires were generated with immunoSEQ multiplex PCR, while TCRdb's copy carries only in-frame clones and drops some. Of 95,000 to 150,000 clones listed, approximately 84% are singletons. CDR3 length: 12 residues. The clonotype comes from a man aged 18-30 years in good health. The material sequenced was blood. The chain carries TRBV21-1 and TRBJ2-5. TRBV21-1 is annotated as a pseudogene. The CDR3 here is CASSQRQETQYF. The CDR3 nucleotides read TGTGCCAGCAGCCAACGCCAAGAGACCCAGTACTTC.